What follows are 20 T cell receptor beta chains derived from one specimen sequenced in a study of T cells after somatic rescue of genetic block. Assay: immunoSEQ multiplex PCR; the TCRdb copy retains only in-frame clones and omits some. The sample shows some 67,000 clones, 92% of them seen only once. Sequenced: peripheral blood mononuclear cells (PBMCs). These receptors all come from a man aged 35 to 55.

The chain uses TRBV11-3 and TRBJ2-2; D is tentatively TRBD1 or TRBD2 (6 bases each). CDR1 is SGHNT, CDR2 YENEEA, per germline. Trimming pared 6 bases from V and 7 bases from J, leaving 12 bases between. The CDR3 extends over 13 amino acids. The CDR3 region is CASRPGAGGELFF. The CDR3 bases are TGTGCCAGCAGGCCGGGGGCCGGCGGGGAGCTGTTTTTT.

The V call is TRBV28, the J call TRBJ2-7; a possible D gene is TRBD1 (5 bases). Germline V CDR1 and CDR2: MDHEN, SYDVKM. The CDR3 has 14 residues. V was shortened by 2 bases and J by 5 bases, with 13 bases between the two germline ends. DNA for the CDR3: TGTGCCAGCAGTTTAGGGGCAGGGTTGGACGAGCAGTACTTC. It is translated as CASSLGAGLDEQYF.

The genes are TRBV28 and TRBJ2-2, with TRBD2 matching 11 bases. The trim removed 0 bases at V and 6 bases at J, leaving 6 bases unmatched. CDR3 size: 17 residues. Germline CDR1 and CDR2: MDHEN and SYDVKM. The CDR3 DNA follows: TGTGCCAGCAGTTTATGGGCCTTAGCGGGAGGGCCCGGGGAGCTGTTTTTT. It translates to CASSLWALAGGPGELFF.

V and J are TRBV5-1 and TRBJ1-1; TRBD1 agrees at 8 bases. J was trimmed by 1 base and V by 5 bases; bases with no gene match: 10. From germline, CDR1 is SGHRS and CDR2 YFSETQ. This CDR3 spans 16 amino acids. The CDR3 region is CASRLRPGQENTEAFF. The CDR3 DNA sequence: TGCGCCAGCAGGTTGAGGCCGGGACAGGAGAACACTGAAGCTTTCTTT.

The chain links TRBV11-2 to TRBJ2-5; 8 nucleotides match TRBD2. The ends lost 4 bases at V and 5 bases at J; junction bases unmatched: 6. Germline V gene data show CDR1 as SGHAT and CDR2 as FQNNGV. The CDR3 runs to 14 residues. CDR3 bases: TGTGCCAGCAGCTCAGGGACTAGTGGTGAGACCCAGTACTTC. Translated: CASSSGTSGETQYF.

This rearrangement joins TRBV4-1 to TRBJ2-3, with D tentatively TRBD1 (5 bases). The CDR3 is 15 residues long. Germline V gene data show CDR1 as MGHRA and CDR2 as YSYEKL. Trimming stripped 0 bases from V and 4 bases from J, with 11 bases between. The CDR3 coding sequence is TGCGCCAGCAGCCAAGAGCCCAGGGCGCCAGATACGCAGTATTTT. Translating it yields CASSQEPRAPDTQYF.

This clone was recorded a few times. The rearrangement links TRBV6-1 to TRBJ1-2, with 7 bases lining up with TRBD1. The germline CDR1 and CDR2 sequences are MNHNS and SASEGT. CDR3 length: 15 amino acids. Trimming removed 0 bases from V and 0 bases from J; junction bases left unmatched: 1. CDR3 region: CASSEATGSNYGYTF. CDR3 DNA: TGTGCCAGCAGTGAAGCGACAGGGTCTAACTATGGCTACACCTTC.

The chain recombines TRBV7-9 with TRBJ2-7; possibly TRBD1 or TRBD2 for D (5 bases each). CDR1 and CDR2 (germline): SEHNR, FQNEAQ (reference sequence). The V gene lost 5 bases and the J gene lost 3 bases, with 8 bases spanning the gap. The CDR3 contains 12 residues. The CDR3 region has the DNA TGTGCCAGCAGCCCAGGGAGCTACGAGCAGTACTTC. It specifies CASSPGSYEQYF.

V usage is TRBV11-2 and J usage is TRBJ1-2; 8 positions match TRBD1. The CDR3 covers 16 residues. Trimming took 6 bases from V and 8 from J; bases not matched to a gene: 17. CDR1 SGHAT and CDR2 FQNNGV come from the germline V gene. The chain's CDR3 is CASRSGQGGKYEGYTF. Here the CDR3 DNA reads TGTGCCAGCAGATCCGGACAGGGAGGGAAGTATGAAGGCTACACCTTC.

This clone was seen only once. The chain carries TRBV13 and TRBJ2-3; 10 nucleotides line up with TRBD1. CDR3 length: 16 residues. V shed 5 bases, J shed 2 bases, and the junction held 7 bases outside the gene matches. Germline loops: CDR1 PRHDT, CDR2 FYEKMQ (reference sequence). CDR3 in DNA: TGTGCCAGCAGCAATCCGGGACAGGGGAACACAGATACGCAGTATTTT. Its translation is CASSNPGQGNTDTQYF.

The chain joins TRBV19 to TRBJ2-1; the match to TRBD2 covers 7 bases. CDR3 length: 15 amino acids. Looked up from germline, CDR1 is LNHDA and CDR2 is SQIVND (reference sequence). After removal of 3 bases from V and 6 bases from J, the junction contained 8 bases not matched to a gene. CDR3 protein: CASSIDGRGPNEQFF. In DNA, the CDR3 is TGTGCCAGTAGTATTGATGGGAGGGGCCCCAATGAGCAGTTCTTC.

The genes are TRBV19 and TRBJ1-5; D not certain. CDR1 LNHDA and CDR2 SQIVND come from the germline V gene (reference sequence). The CDR3 is 13 amino acids. The V end lost 6 bases, the J end lost 5 bases, and 11 bases lay between the germline ends. This CDR3 reads CASRRQVDQPQHF. The CDR3 coding sequence is TGTGCCAGTAGACGGCAGGTGGATCAGCCCCAGCATTTT.

The genes are TRBV5-1 and TRBJ2-7; 7 nucleotides align to TRBD1. V gave up 0 bases and J gave up 3 bases; unmatched junction bases: 6. In germline, CDR1 is SGHRS, CDR2 YFSETQ. This CDR3 spans 15 amino acids. DNA of the CDR3: TGCGCCAGCAGCTTGGGGCTAAGGGGGCTCTACGAGCAGTACTTC. Amino acids: CASSLGLRGLYEQYF.

The V gene is TRBV6-5, the J gene TRBJ1-1; 7 bases align to TRBD1. CDR1 is MNHEY, CDR2 SVGAGI, per germline. Losses at the gene ends were 7 bases for V and 0 bases for J; bases not matched to a gene: 5. The CDR3 is 14 residues long. The CDR3 coding sequence is TGTGCCAGCAACCCGACAGGGATGAACACTGAAGCTTTCTTT. Protein sequence: CASNPTGMNTEAFF.

The chain is built from TRBV28 and TRBJ2-7, with 9 bases matching TRBD2. Germline-derived CDR1 and CDR2 are MDHEN and SYDVKM. The ends lost 5 bases at V and 4 bases at J; junction bases unmatched: 12. The CDR3 has 16 amino acids. As DNA, the CDR3 is TGTGCCAGCAGTCCCCGTGGTAGCGGGAGTTTTTACGAGCAGTACTTC. It is translated as CASSPRGSGSFYEQYF.

The chain combines TRBV6-1 with TRBJ2-1; 7 positions match TRBD2. V lost 7 bases to trimming and J lost 8 bases; unmatched junction nucleotides: 11. Germline CDR1 and CDR2: MNHNS and SASEGT. This CDR3 is 14 amino acids long. CDR3 coding DNA: TGTGCCAGCACCTCTCGCCGGGCGGGGGATGAGCAGTTCTTC. It encodes CASTSRRAGDEQFF.

The rearrangement links TRBV9 to TRBJ2-2, with 9 bases lining up with TRBD2. CDR1 and CDR2 from the germline V gene are SGDLS and YYNGEE. Unmatched junction bases numbered 5, after V lost 0 bases and J lost 2 bases. The CDR3 has 17 amino acids. CDR3 residues: CASSVGSLAGNTGELFF. For the CDR3, the DNA is TGTGCCAGCAGCGTAGGGTCTCTAGCGGGAAACACCGGGGAGCTGTTTTTT.

This clone was seen only once. V gene TRBV5-4 combines with J gene TRBJ2-3; D is possibly TRBD2 (5 bases). The V and J ends lost 3 bases and 0 bases respectively, with 11 bases between them. CDR1 and CDR2 (germline): SGHNT, YYREEE (reference sequence). The CDR3 is made up of 15 amino acids. CDR3 DNA: TGTGCCAGCAGCTCGCGGGCGACTAGCACAGATACGCAGTATTTT. Its protein is CASSSRATSTDTQYF. Combining the CDR3 with reference TRBV5-4 and TRBJ2-3 gives the whole variable domain ETGVTQSPTHLIKTRGQQVTLRCSSQSGHNTVSWYQQALGQGPQFIFQYYREEENGRGNFPPRFSGLQFPNYSSELNVNALELDDSALYLCASSSRATSTDTQYFGPGTRLTVL.

This clone appeared once. The chain links TRBV5-4 to TRBJ1-4; D perhaps matches TRBD1 (6 bases). Germline V gene lookup returns CDR1 SGHNT and CDR2 YYREEE (reference sequence). This CDR3 has 14 amino acids. Trimming removed 6 bases at V and 6 bases at J, with 15 bases between. This CDR3 reads CASTKGGVDEKLFF. The CDR3 DNA reads TGTGCCAGCACCAAGGGGGGCGTGGATGAAAAACTGTTTTTT. Using reference TRBV5-4 and TRBJ1-4 for the parts outside the CDR3, the full variable domain is ETGVTQSPTHLIKTRGQQVTLRCSSQSGHNTVSWYQQALGQGPQFIFQYYREEENGRGNFPPRFSGLQFPNYSSELNVNALELDDSALYLCASTKGGVDEKLFFGSGTQLSVL.

The J gene is TRBJ2-1, the V gene TRBV2, with 11 bases lining up with TRBD2. CDR1 is SNHLY and CDR2 is FYNNEI in the germline V gene. The CDR3 totals 15 residues. V lost 6 bases to trimming and J lost 9 bases; unmatched junction nucleotides: 10. For the CDR3, the DNA is TGTGCCAGCAGCCCCGGGACTAGCGGCCTTAGTGAGCAGTTCTTC. Its translation: CASSPGTSGLSEQFF.